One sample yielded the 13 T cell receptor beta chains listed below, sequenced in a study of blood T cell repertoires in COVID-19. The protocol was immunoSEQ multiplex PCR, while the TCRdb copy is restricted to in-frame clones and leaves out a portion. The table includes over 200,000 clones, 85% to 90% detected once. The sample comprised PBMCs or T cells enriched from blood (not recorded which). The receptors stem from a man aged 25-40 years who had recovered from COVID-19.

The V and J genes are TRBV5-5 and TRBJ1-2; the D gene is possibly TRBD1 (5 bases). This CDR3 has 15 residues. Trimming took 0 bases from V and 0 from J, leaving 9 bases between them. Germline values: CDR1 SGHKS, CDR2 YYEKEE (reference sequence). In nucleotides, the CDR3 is TGTGCCAGCAGCTTGGCGGGGGGGACTAACTATGGCTACACCTTC. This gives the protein CASSLAGGTNYGYTF.

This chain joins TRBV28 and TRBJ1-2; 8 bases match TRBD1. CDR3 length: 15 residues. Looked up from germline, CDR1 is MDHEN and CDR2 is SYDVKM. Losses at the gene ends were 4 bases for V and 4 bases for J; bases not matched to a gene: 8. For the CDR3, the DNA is TGTGCCAGCAGTTCTGGACAGGGTTTTAGCTATGGCTACACCTTC. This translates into CASSSGQGFSYGYTF.

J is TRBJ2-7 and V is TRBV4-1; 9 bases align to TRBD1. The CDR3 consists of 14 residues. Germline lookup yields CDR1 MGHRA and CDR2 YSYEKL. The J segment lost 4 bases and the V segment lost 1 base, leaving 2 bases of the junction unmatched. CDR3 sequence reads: CASSQGDRAYEQYF. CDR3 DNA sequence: TGCGCCAGCAGCCAAGGGGACAGGGCTTACGAGCAGTACTTC.

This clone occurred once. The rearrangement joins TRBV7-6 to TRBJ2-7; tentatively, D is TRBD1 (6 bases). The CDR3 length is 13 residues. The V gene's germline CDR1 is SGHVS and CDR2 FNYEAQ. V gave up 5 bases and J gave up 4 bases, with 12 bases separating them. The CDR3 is CASSPRDTYEQYF. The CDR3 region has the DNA TGTGCCAGCAGCCCCCGGGACACTTACGAGCAGTACTTC.

The CDR3 nucleotides are TGCGCCAGCAGCCAAGATTGGGACAGCGCTGCACCCCTCCACTTT. Translating gives CASSQDWDSAAPLHF. This chain links TRBV4-3 with TRBJ1-6, with 7 bases matching TRBD1. This CDR3 is 15 amino acids long. Germline CDR1 reads LGHNA; CDR2 reads YSLEER. With V trimmed by 0 bases and J by 11 bases, 7 bases remained unmatched.

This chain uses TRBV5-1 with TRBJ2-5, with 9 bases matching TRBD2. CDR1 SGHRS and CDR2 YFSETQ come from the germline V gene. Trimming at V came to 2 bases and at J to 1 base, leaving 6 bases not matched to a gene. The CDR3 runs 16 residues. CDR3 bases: TGCGCCAGCAGCTTTCCCGAGACTAGCGGCCAAGAGACCCAGTACTTC. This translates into CASSFPETSGQETQYF.

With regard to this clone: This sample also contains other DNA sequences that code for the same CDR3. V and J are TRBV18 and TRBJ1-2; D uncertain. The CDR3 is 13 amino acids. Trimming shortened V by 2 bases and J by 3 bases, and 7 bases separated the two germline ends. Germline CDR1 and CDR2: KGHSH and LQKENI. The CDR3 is CASSPSRDYGYTF. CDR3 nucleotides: TGTGCCAGCTCACCATCGAGGGACTATGGCTACACCTTC.

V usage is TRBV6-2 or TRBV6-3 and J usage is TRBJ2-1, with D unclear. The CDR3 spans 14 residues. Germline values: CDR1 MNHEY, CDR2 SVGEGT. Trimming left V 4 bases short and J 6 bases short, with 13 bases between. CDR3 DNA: TGTGCCAGCAGTTCGTTCCATAAACTCAATGAGCAGTTCTTC. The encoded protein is CASSSFHKLNEQFF.

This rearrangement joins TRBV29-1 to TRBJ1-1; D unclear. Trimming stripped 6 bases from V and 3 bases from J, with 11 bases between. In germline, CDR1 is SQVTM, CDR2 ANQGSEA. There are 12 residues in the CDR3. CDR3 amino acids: CSVSTGYTEAFF. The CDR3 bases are TGCAGCGTCTCGACTGGATACACTGAAGCTTTCTTT.

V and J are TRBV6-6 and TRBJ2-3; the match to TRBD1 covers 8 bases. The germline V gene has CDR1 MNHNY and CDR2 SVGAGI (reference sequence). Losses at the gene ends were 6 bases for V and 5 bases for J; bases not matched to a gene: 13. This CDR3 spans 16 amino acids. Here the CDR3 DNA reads TGTGCCAGCAGCGAGATGGCAGGGGGCTATGGAGATACGCAGTATTTT. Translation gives CASSEMAGGYGDTQYF.

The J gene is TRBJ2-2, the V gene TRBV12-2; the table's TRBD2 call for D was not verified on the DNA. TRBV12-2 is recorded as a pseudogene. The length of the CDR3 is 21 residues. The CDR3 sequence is CASRLARSVTSNPKATGELFF. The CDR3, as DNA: TGTGCAAGTCGCTTAGCGAGGTCGGTGACTAGTAACCCAAAGGCCACCGGGGAGCTGTTTTTT.

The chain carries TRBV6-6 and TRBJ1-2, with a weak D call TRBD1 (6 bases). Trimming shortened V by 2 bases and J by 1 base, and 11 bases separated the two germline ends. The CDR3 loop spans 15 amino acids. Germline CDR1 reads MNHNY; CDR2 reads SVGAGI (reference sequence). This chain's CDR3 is CASSYEGVNNYGYTF. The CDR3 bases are TGTGCCAGCAGTTACGAGGGGGTCAATAACTATGGCTACACCTTC.

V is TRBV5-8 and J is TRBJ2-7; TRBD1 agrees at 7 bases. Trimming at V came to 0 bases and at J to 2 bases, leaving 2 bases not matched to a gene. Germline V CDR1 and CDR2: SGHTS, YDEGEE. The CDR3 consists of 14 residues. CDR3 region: CASSLGQGAYEQYF. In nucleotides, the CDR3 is TGTGCCAGCAGCTTGGGACAGGGAGCCTACGAGCAGTACTTC.